A selection of T cell receptor beta chains follows, all from one sample in a study of T cells in Graves' hyperthyroidism and ophthalmopathy. TCRdb re-analysed the multiplex PCR reads in MiXCR, keeping a single row per CDR3 protein. The top ten hold 33% of the sample, which has 300,000 or so distinct CDR3 sequences, approximately 17% seen once. The specimen sequenced was blood. These receptors were collected from a man aged 30 to 39 with Graves' hyperthyroidism. Both conserved end residues are trimmed from each CDR3. Each record gives: CDR3 protein, CDR3 length, J gene, V gene.

CDR3: ASSPGRGLAKNIQY
length: 14
J: TRBJ2-4
V: TRBV6-1

CDR3: ASSYDRAETQY
length: 11
J: TRBJ2-5
V: TRBV6-5

CDR3: AISDSRAGSETQY
length: 13
J: TRBJ2-5
V: TRBV10-3

CDR3: ASSLLNDDAYGYT
length: 13
J: TRBJ1-2
V: TRBV9

CDR3: ASRMQIGDEQY
length: 11
J: TRBJ2-7
V: TRBV27

CDR3: ASSQAGGQFSGELF
length: 14
J: TRBJ2-2
V: TRBV3-1

CDR3: ASSFSTSGRTDTQY
length: 14
J: TRBJ2-3
V: TRBV28

CDR3: ASSAASEWGDEQF
length: 13
J: TRBJ2-1
V: TRBV6-2/TRBV6-3

CDR3: AISERQGISPLH
length: 12
J: TRBJ1-6
V: TRBV10-3

CDR3: ATSDSRARGFGELF
length: 14
J: TRBJ2-2
V: TRBV24-1

CDR3: ASSLAGPEVINQPQH
length: 15
J: TRBJ1-5
V: TRBV27

CDR3: ASSPTGDGNSPLH
length: 13
J: TRBJ1-6
V: TRBV18

CDR3: ASSLLSTVSYNEQF
length: 14
J: TRBJ2-1
V: TRBV5-1

CDR3: ASRTSGTHEQF
length: 11
J: TRBJ2-1
V: TRBV14

CDR3: SARGGTVNTEAF
length: 12
J: TRBJ1-1
V: TRBV20-1

CDR3: SARDPRGGGEKLF
length: 13
J: TRBJ1-4
V: TRBV20-1

CDR3: ASSLGVIQETQY
length: 12
J: TRBJ2-5
V: TRBV7-9

CDR3: ASYDTGGDGYT
length: 11
J: TRBJ1-2
V: TRBV9

CDR3: ASREAYGYT
length: 9
J: TRBJ1-2
V: TRBV2

CDR3: ACTRGPANIQY
length: 11
J: TRBJ2-4
V: TRBV30

CDR3: SARDSPSGYYNEQF
length: 14
J: TRBJ2-1
V: TRBV20-1

CDR3: AWRSGGANVLT
length: 11
J: TRBJ2-6
V: TRBV30

CDR3: ASSLGRRQGENSPLH
length: 15
J: TRBJ1-6
V: TRBV5-6

CDR3: AISGMQTGQPQH
length: 12
J: TRBJ1-5
V: TRBV10-3

CDR3: ASSLGLDDEQF
length: 11
J: TRBJ2-1
V: TRBV12-3/TRBV12-4

CDR3: AWSSQGKAYEQY
length: 12
J: TRBJ2-7
V: TRBV30

CDR3: ATKSGNTQY
length: 9
J: TRBJ2-3
V: TRBV10-2

CDR3: ASRWTAWGNTIY
length: 12
J: TRBJ1-3
V: TRBV12-3/TRBV12-4

CDR3: ASSLGQGLAVEQF
length: 13
J: TRBJ2-1
V: TRBV7-9

CDR3: ASSQPRSGHEQF
length: 12
J: TRBJ2-1
V: TRBV4-1

CDR3: ASSQEGSRGGATGELF
length: 16
J: TRBJ2-2
V: TRBV4-2

CDR3: ASSQSVPGEQY
length: 11
J: TRBJ2-7
V: TRBV4-1

CDR3: ASSLVPSSGNTIY
length: 13
J: TRBJ1-3
V: TRBV11-3

CDR3: ASSRSMDRADTQY
length: 13
J: TRBJ2-3
V: TRBV5-1

CDR3: ASTPGTGSYGANVLT
length: 15
J: TRBJ2-6
V: TRBV5-1

CDR3: ASSQPSGYNEQF
length: 12
J: TRBJ2-1
V: TRBV19